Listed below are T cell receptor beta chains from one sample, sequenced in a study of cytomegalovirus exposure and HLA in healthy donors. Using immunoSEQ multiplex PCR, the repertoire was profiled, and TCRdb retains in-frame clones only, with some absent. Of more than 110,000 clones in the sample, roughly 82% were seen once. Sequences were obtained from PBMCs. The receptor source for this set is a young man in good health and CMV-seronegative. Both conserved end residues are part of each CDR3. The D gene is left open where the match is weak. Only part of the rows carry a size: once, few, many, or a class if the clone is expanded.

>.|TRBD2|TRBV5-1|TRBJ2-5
TGCGCCAGCAGCTCAGGGACTAGCGGGAGGGGAGAGACCCAGTACTTC
CASSSGTSGRGETQYF
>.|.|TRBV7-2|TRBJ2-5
TGTGCCAGCAGCTTAGGCCCCTTGAGGGCTGAACAAGAGACCCAGTACTTC
CASSLGPLRAEQETQYF
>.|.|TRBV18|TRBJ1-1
TGTGCCAGCTCACCAAACAGAGTCCGGGGCACTGAAGCTTTCTTT
CASSPNRVRGTEAFF
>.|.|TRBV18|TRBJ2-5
TGTGCCAGCTCGCCCCCAGAGGTTCAAGAGACCCAGTACTTC
CASSPPEVQETQYF
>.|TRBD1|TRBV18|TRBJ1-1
TGTGCCAGCTCACTGGGACAGGTCATGGACACTGAAGCTTTCTTT
CASSLGQVMDTEAFF
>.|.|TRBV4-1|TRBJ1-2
TGCGCCAGCAGCCAAGAAAGGTGGGCAGCCAGCTACACCTTC
CASSQERWAASYTF
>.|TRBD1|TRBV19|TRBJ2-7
TGTGCCAGTAGTAGGGGACAGGGGGCAGGAGAGCAGTACTTC
CASSRGQGAGEQYF
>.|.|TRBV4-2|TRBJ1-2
TGTGCCAGCAGCCAAGGTACCGCCGAAGCCGATGGCTACACCTTC
CASSQGTAEADGYTF
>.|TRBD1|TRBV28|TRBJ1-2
TGTGCCAGCAGTGGAGACAGGGGAGGCTATGGCTACACCTTC
CASSGDRGGYGYTF
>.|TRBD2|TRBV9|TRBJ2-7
TGTGCCAGCAGCCCATCGGGACTAGCGGGAGTCGAGCAGTACTTC
CASSPSGLAGVEQYF
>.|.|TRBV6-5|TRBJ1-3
TGTGCCAGCAGTTACTCGATGGCGGCTGGAAACACCATATATTTT
CASSYSMAAGNTIYF
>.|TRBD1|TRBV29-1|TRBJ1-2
TGCAGCGTTCCACCCATCGCGTCAGGGGGCAATGGCTACACCTTC
CSVPPIASGGNGYTF
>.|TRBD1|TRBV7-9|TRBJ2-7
TGTTCCAGCAGCTTCCCGGGACAGGGGCGTCCGGAGCAGTACTTC
CSSSFPGQGRPEQYF
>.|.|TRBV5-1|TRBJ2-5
TGCGCCAGCAGCTCCGAAGGACACACCCAAGAGACCCAGTACTTC
CASSSEGHTQETQYF
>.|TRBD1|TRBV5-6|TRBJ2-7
TGTGCCAGCAGCTCCGACAGGGGGCTACGCTACGAGCAGTACTTC
CASSSDRGLRYEQYF
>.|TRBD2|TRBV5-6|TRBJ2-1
TGTGCCAGCAGCTTGGCTAGCGGGAGGGGGAGTGAGCAGTTCTTC
CASSLASGRGSEQFF
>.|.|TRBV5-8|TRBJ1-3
TGTGCCAGCAGCTTGTGGGAGGGAGCCTCTGGAAACACCATATATTTT
CASSLWEGASGNTIYF
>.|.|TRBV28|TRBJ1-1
TGTGCCAGCAGTTCCCCGGGGAACACTGAAGCTTTCTTT
CASSSPGNTEAFF
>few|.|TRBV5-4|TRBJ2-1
TGTGCCAGCAGCTTGGCCTGGCAGGGGAGTAATGAGCAGTTCTTC
CASSLAWQGSNEQFF
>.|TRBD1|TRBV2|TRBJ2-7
TGTGCCAGCAGTGATGCGGACAGGGGTTACGAGCAGTACTTC
CASSDADRGYEQYF
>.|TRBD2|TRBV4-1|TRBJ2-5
TGCGCCAGCAGCCAAGTTACGCGGGGGGTCCAAGAGACCCAGTACTTC
CASSQVTRGVQETQYF
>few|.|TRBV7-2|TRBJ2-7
TGTGCCAGCAGCCGGGATATGTCACCAACCTACGAGCAGTACTTC
CASSRDMSPTYEQYF
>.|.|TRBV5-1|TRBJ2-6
TGCGCCAGCAGCTTGAATCAGGGGGGCTCCTCTGGGGCCAACGTCCTGACTTTC
CASSLNQGGSSGANVLTF
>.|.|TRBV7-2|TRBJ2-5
TGTGCCAGCAGCTTACAGGGTCACCAAGAGACCCAGTACTTC
CASSLQGHQETQYF
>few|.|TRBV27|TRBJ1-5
TGTGCCAGCAGTCAGACAGAACCCTACAATCAGCCCCAGCATTTT
CASSQTEPYNQPQHF
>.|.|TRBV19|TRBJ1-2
TGTGCCAGTAGTATTCAGGACAGCCTAAACTATGGCTACACCTTC
CASSIQDSLNYGYTF
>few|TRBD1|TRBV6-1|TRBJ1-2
TGTGCCAGCAGTGAAGCCGGGACAGCGAAAGGCTACACCTTC
CASSEAGTAKGYTF
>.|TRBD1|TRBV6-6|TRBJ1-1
TGTGCCAGCAGAGAACCGGGACAGGAAGCTTTCTTT
CASREPGQEAFF
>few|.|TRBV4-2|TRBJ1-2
TGTGCCAGCAGCCAAGAACGTGGCGGGTACTATGGCTACACCTTC
CASSQERGGYYGYTF
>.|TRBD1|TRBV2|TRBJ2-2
TGTGCCAGCAGTGAACTTGGAGGACAGGGGCCGAACACCGGGGAGCTGTTTTTT
CASSELGGQGPNTGELFF
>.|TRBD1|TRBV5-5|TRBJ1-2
TGTGCCAGCAGCTATCCAGGGACAGGGGGGATGGGTGGCTACACCTTC
CASSYPGTGGMGGYTF
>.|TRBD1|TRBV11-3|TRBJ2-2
TGTGCCAGCAGCTCAGGGGGCGCGGACACCGGGGAGCTGTTTTTT
CASSSGGADTGELFF
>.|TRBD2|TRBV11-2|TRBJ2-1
TGTGCCAGCAGCTTTGGGACTAGCGGGAACTACAATGAGCAGTTCTTC
CASSFGTSGNYNEQFF
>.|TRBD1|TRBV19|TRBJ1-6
TGTGCCAGTGCCGGGACAGGGGGAGAGTCCTATAATTCACCCCTCCACTTT
CASAGTGGESYNSPLHF
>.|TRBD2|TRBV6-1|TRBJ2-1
TGTGCCAGCAGTGAGAGCGGGGGGGCCCGTTTGGGTGAGCAGTTCTTC
CASSESGGARLGEQFF
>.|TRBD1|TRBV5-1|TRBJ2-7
TGCGCCAGCAGCCCGGACAGGGGCTACGAGCAGTACTTC
CASSPDRGYEQYF
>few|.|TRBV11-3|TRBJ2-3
TGTGCCAGCAGCTCCAGCCCCGGGGGAAATACGCAGTATTTT
CASSSSPGGNTQYF
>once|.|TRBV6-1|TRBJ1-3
TGTGCCAGCAGTGAAATCGGGAGCTCTGGAAACACCATATATTTT
CASSEIGSSGNTIYF
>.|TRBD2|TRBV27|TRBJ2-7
TGTGCCAGCGCTGCCCCTCGCGGGAGGGCCGAGAACGAGCAGTACTTC
CASAAPRGRAENEQYF
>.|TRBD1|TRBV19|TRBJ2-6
TGTGCCAGTAGATGGACAGGAGGCTCTGGGGCCAACGTCCTGACTTTC
CASRWTGGSGANVLTF
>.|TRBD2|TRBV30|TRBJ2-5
TGTGCCTGGAGTGTACTAGCGGGAATAGAGACCCAGTACTTC
CAWSVLAGIETQYF